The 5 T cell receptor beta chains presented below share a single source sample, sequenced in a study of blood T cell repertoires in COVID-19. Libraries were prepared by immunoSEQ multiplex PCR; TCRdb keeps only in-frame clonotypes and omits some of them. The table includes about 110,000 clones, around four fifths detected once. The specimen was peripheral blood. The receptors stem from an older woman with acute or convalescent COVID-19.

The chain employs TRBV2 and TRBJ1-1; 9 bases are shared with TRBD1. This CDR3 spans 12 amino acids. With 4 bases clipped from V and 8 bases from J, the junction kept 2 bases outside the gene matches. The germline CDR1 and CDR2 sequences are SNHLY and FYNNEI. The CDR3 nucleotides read TGTGCCAGCAGTGGACAGGGGGGCGAAGCTTTCTTT. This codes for CASSGQGGEAFF.

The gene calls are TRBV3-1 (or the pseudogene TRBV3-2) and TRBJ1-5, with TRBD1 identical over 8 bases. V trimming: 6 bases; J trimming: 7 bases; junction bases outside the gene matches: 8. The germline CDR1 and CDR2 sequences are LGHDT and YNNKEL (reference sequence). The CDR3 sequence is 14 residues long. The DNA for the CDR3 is TGTGCCAGCAGTTCTACAGGGGGGGAACAGCCCCAGCATTTT. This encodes CASSSTGGEQPQHF.

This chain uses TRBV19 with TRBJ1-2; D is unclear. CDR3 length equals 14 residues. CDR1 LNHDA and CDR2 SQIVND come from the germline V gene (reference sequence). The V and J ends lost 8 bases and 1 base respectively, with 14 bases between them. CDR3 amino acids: CASLTPGINYGYTF. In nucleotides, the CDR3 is TGTGCCAGTCTCACGCCGGGGATTAACTATGGCTACACCTTC. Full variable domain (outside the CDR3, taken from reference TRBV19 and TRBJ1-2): DGGITQSPKYLFRKEGQNVTLSCEQNLNHDAMYWYRQDPGQGLRLIYYSQIVNDFQKGDIAEGYSVSREKKESFPLTVTSAQKNPTAFYLCASLTPGINYGYTFGSGTRLTVV.

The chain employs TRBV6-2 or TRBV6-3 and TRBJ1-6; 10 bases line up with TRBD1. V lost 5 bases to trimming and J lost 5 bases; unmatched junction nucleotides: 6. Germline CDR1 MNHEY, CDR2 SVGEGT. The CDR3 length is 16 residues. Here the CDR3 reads CASSPPGQGNNSPLHF. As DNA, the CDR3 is TGTGCCAGCAGTCCACCGGGACAGGGGAATAATTCACCCCTCCACTTT.

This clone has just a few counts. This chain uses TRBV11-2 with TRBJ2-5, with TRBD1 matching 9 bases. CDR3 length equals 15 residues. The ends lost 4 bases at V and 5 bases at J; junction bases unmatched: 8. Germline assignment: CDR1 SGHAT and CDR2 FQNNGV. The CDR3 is CASSSGQGTMETQYF. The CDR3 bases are TGTGCCAGCAGCTCCGGACAGGGGACTATGGAGACCCAGTACTTC.